This TCR beta chain was documented in a study of blood T cells in healthy people across ages. Whole-study results and caveats: From one million sequenced T cells, diversity estimates were lower bounds. Compared with aged donors, long-lived donors showed fewer expanded clones, suggesting selection. Naive T cell percentage and TCR beta diversity correlated strongly.

On this clonotype: As yet, its antigen is unknown.

Germline V gene sequence: CDR1 MDHEN, CDR2 SYDVKM. This CDR3 region has 15 residues. V gave up 6 bases and J gave up 3 bases, with 15 bases separating them. Then a second PCR, running about 6 to 12 cycles, was carried out with a sample-barcoded 5' primer and a J-beta primer mix. TCRdb analysed the 5' RACE reads with MiXCR anew, one entry per CDR3 protein. The sample includes 600,000 to 800,000 distinct CDR3 sequences, around 52% of them seen just once. The clonotype was recovered from a woman at least 80 years old in good health. The rearrangement joins TRBV28 to TRBJ2-1, with no clear D. Sequencing used blood. The CDR3 region is CASSSVGWGYNEQFF. The CDR3 nucleotides read TGTGCCAGCAGCTCAGTGGGGTGGGGCTACAATGAGCAGTTCTTC. The whole variable domain, filled in from reference TRBV28 and TRBJ2-1, reads DVKVTQSSRYLVKRTGEKVFLECVQDMDHENMFWYRQDPGLGLRLIYFSYDVKMKEKGDIPEGYSVSREKKERFSLILESASTNQTSMYLCASSSVGWGYNEQFFGPGTRLTVL.